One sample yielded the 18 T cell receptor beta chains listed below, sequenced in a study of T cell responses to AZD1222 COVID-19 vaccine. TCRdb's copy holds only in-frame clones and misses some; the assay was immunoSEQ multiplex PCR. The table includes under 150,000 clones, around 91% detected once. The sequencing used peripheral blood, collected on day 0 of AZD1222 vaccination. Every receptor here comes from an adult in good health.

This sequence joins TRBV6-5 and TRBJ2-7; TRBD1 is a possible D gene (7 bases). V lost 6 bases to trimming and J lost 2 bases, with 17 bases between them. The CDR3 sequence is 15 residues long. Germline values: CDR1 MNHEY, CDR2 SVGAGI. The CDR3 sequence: CASRRGQLKTYEQYF. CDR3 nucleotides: TGTGCCAGCAGGCGGGGACAGCTGAAAACCTACGAGCAGTACTTC.

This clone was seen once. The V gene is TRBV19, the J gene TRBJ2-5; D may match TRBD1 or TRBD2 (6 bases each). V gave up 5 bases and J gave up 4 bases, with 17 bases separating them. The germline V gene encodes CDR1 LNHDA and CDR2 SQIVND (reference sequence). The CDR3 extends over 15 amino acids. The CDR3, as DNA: TGTGCCAGTAGTCTCCAACCGGGGGCAGGAGAGACCCAGTACTTC. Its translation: CASSLQPGAGETQYF.

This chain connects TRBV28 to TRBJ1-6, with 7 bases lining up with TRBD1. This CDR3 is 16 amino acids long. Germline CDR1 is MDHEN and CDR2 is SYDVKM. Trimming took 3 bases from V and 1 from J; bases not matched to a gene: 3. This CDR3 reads CASSFTGASYNSPLHF. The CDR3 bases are TGTGCCAGCAGTTTCACAGGGGCTTCCTATAATTCACCCCTCCACTTT.

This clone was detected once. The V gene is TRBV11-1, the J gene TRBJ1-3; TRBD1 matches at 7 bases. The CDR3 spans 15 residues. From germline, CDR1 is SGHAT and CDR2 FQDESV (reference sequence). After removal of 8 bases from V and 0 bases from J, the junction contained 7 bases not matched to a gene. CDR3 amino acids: CASGTGTDSGNTIYF. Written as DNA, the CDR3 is TGTGCCAGCGGCACCGGGACAGACTCTGGAAACACCATATATTTT.

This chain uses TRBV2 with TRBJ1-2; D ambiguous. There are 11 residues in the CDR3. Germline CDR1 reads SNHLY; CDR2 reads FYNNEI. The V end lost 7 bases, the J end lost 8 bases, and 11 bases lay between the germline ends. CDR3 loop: CASMYPGGYTF. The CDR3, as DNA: TGTGCCAGCATGTATCCTGGGGGCTACACCTTC.

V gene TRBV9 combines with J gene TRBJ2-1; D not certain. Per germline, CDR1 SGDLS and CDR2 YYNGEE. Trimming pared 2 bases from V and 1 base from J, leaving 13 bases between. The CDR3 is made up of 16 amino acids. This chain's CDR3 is CASSVLGIGSYNEQFF. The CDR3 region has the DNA TGTGCCAGCAGCGTCCTAGGGATTGGATCCTACAATGAGCAGTTCTTC.

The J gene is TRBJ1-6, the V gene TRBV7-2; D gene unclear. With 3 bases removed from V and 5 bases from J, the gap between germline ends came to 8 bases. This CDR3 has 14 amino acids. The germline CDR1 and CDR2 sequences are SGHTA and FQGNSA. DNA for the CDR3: TGTGCCAGCAGCTTCCTTGGGGATAATTCACCCCTCCACTTT. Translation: CASSFLGDNSPLHF.

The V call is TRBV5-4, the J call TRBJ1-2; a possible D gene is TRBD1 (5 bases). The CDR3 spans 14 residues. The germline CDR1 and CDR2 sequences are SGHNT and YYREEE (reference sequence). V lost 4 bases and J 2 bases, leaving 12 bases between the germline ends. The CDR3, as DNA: TGTGCCAGCAGCCCCCGCCACAGGAACTATGGCTACACCTTC. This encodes CASSPRHRNYGYTF.

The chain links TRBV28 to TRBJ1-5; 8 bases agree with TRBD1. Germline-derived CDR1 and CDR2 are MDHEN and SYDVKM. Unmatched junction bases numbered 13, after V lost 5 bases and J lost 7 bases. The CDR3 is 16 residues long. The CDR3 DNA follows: TGTGCCAGCAGTCCGCCCTGGACAGGGTTGAGCCAGCCCCAGCATTTT. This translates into CASSPPWTGLSQPQHF.

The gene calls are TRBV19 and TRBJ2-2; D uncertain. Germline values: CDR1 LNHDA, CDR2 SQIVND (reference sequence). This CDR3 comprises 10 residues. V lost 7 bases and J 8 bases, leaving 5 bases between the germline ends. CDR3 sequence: CASKSGELFF. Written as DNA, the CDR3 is TGTGCCAGTAAATCGGGGGAGCTGTTTTTT. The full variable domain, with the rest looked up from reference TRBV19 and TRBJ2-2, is DGGITQSPKYLFRKEGQNVTLSCEQNLNHDAMYWYRQDPGQGLRLIYYSQIVNDFQKGDIAEGYSVSREKKESFPLTVTSAQKNPTAFYLCASKSGELFFGEGSRLTVL.

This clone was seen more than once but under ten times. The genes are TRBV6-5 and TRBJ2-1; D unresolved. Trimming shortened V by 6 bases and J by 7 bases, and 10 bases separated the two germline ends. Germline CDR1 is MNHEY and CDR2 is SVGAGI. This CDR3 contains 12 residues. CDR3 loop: CASSRPKNEQFF. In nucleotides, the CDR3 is TGTGCCAGCAGCCGACCGAAAAATGAGCAGTTCTTC.

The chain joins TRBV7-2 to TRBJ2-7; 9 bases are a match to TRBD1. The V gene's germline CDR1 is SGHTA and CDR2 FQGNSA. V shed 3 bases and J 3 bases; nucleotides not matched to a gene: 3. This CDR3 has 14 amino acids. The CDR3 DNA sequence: TGTGCCAGCAGCTTGGGGGGACAGGGCTACGAGCAGTACTTC. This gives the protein CASSLGGQGYEQYF.

The CDR3 spells CASSFVPGEQFF. The CDR3 DNA is TGTGCCAGCAGTTTCGTCCCCGGTGAGCAGTTCTTC. J is TRBJ2-1 and V is TRBV6-2 or TRBV6-3, with D unresolved. This CDR3 has 12 residues. Trimming cost V 4 bases and J 9 bases, with 10 bases left between them. Germline assignment: CDR1 MNHEY and CDR2 SVGEGT.

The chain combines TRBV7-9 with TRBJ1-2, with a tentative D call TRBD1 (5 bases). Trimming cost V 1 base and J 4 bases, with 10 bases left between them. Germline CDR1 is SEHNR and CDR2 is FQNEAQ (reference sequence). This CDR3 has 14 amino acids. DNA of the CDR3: TGTGCCAGCAGCTTAGGGGGGGATGCCTATGGCTACACCTTC. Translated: CASSLGGDAYGYTF.

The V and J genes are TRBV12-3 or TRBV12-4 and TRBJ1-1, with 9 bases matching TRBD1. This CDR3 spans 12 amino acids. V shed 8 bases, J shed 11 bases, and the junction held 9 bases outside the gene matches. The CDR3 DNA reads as TGTGCCAGCCAACCGGGACAGGGACTGGCTTTCTTT. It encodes CASQPGQGLAFF.

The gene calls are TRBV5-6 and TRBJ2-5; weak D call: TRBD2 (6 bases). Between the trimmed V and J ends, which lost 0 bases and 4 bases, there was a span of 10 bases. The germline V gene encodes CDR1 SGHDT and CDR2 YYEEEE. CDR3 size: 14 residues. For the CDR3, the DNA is TGTGCCAGCAGCTTGGGCGGGGTGGGAGAGACCCAGTACTTC. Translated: CASSLGGVGETQYF.

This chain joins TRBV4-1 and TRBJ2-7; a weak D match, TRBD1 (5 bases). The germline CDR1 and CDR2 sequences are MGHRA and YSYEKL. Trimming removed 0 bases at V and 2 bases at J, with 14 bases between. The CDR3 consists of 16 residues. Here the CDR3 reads CASSQEPAGITYEQYF. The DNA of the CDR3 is TGCGCCAGCAGCCAAGAACCTGCAGGGATAACCTACGAGCAGTACTTC.

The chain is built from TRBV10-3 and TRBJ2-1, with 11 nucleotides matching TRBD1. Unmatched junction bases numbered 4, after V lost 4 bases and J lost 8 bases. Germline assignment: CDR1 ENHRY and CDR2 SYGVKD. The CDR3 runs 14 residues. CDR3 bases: TGTGCCATCAGTGTAGGACAGGGGGCCGATGAGCAGTTCTTC. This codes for CAISVGQGADEQFF.